The 27 T cell receptor beta chains below were found in one sample sequenced in a study of T cells in Graves' hyperthyroidism and ophthalmopathy. RNA transcripts were the template for amplifying TCR beta CDR3 regions. Carried out on the TCR CDR3, a first-round RT-PCR used the HTBI primer set. TCRdb processed the multiplex PCR reads anew with MiXCR; each CDR3 protein has one entry. The sample lists hundreds of thousands of distinct CDR3 sequences, 15% to 20% occurring once. The sequencing sample was made of blood. Source of these receptors: a woman aged 18-29 years with Graves' ophthalmopathy.

There are many counts of this clonotype. The chain couples TRBV11-2 to TRBJ2-1; D gene uncertain. This CDR3 spans 12 amino acids. Germline lookup yields CDR1 SGHAT and CDR2 FQNNGV. V dropped 5 bases and J dropped 8 bases, with 10 bases sitting between them. The CDR3 coding sequence is TGTGCCAGCAGCAACCCGCCCGATGAGCAGTTCTTC. It codes for CASSNPPDEQFF.

The sample holds many counts of this clonotype. The chain links TRBV7-9 to TRBJ2-2, with unresolved D. V was shortened by 1 base and J by 0 bases, with 3 bases between the two germline ends. CDR3 length: 14 residues. Looked up from germline, CDR1 is SEHNR and CDR2 is FQNEAQ (reference sequence). This chain's CDR3 is CASSLEANTGELFF. CDR3 sequence (DNA): TGTGCCAGCAGCTTAGAGGCGAACACCGGGGAGCTGTTTTTT.

V is TRBV19 and J is TRBJ1-1; D not resolved. This CDR3 is built from 15 residues. The V and J ends lost 0 bases and 0 bases respectively, with 8 bases between them. The germline CDR1 and CDR2 sequences are LNHDA and SQIVND (reference sequence). CDR3 sequence reads: CASSIDGVLNTEAFF. The CDR3 DNA reads as TGTGCCAGTAGTATAGATGGGGTTTTGAACACTGAAGCTTTCTTT.

This clonotype was counted ten times or more. The chain has TRBV2 and TRBJ1-5; weak D call: TRBD1 (6 bases). Germline V gene data show CDR1 as SNHLY and CDR2 as FYNNEI. The CDR3 consists of 13 residues. Trimming pared 4 bases from V and 4 bases from J, leaving 8 bases between. The CDR3 sequence is CASSGGQNQPQHF. The CDR3 DNA is TGTGCCAGCAGTGGCGGACAGAATCAGCCCCAGCATTTT.

As concerns this clonotype: A much larger clone lies one base from this, so it may be a read error. The rearrangement joins TRBV7-8 to TRBJ2-3; D perhaps matches TRBD1 (6 bases). The CDR3 length is 16 residues. Per the germline V gene, CDR1 is SGHVS and CDR2 is FQNEAQ. V lost 5 bases, J lost 1 base, and 16 bases lay in between. CDR3 bases: TGTGCCAGCAGCCATCCCGAGGGGGAAGGCACAGATACGCAGTATTTT. It yields the protein CASSHPEGEGTDTQYF.

V gene TRBV12-3 or TRBV12-4 combines with J gene TRBJ1-3, with D unclear. The CDR3 is 15 amino acids. The germline V and J ends were trimmed by 1 base and 7 bases, with 14 bases remaining between them. The CDR3 DNA reads TGTGCCAGCAGTTTAGACCTCCTCTGGTGGAACACCATATATTTT. Its translation is CASSLDLLWWNTIYF.

V usage is TRBV7-3 and J usage is TRBJ2-3; 14 positions agree with TRBD2. The CDR3 is 19 amino acids. Germline loops: CDR1 SGHTA, CDR2 FQGTGA. The V and J ends lost 2 bases and 2 bases, in that order; junction bases with no gene match: 9. The CDR3 sequence: CASSLSLTSGRAPTDTQYF. The CDR3 DNA reads TGTGCCAGCAGCTTATCACTGACTAGCGGGAGGGCCCCCACAGATACGCAGTATTTT.

This clonotype was found many times. This chain joins TRBV11-2 and TRBJ1-2; tentative D call: TRBD1 (5 bases). There are 15 residues in the CDR3. Germline V gene data show CDR1 as SGHAT and CDR2 as FQNNGV. Trimming took off 2 bases at V and 8 bases at J, with 18 bases between the two ends. The CDR3 spells CASSLFRDAGRGYTF. In DNA form, the CDR3 reads TGTGCCAGCAGCTTATTCCGGGACGCCGGACGGGGCTACACCTTC.

This clonotype was observed many times. The chain uses TRBV5-5 and TRBJ1-6; no clear D. Per the germline V gene, CDR1 is SGHKS and CDR2 is YYEKEE (reference sequence). The CDR3 consists of 15 residues. The V and J ends lost 2 bases and 4 bases respectively, with 10 bases between them. The CDR3 region has the DNA TGTGCCAGCAGCTTAATGTTGGGGTATAATTCACCCCTCCACTTT. It encodes CASSLMLGYNSPLHF.

The chain links TRBV9 to TRBJ1-2; D is unclear. The CDR3 runs to 13 residues. The germline V gene has CDR1 SGDLS and CDR2 YYNGEE. Between the trimmed V and J ends, which lost 7 bases and 7 bases, there was a span of 17 bases. CDR3 coding DNA: TGTGCCAGCGCCGTAGAGCAAGGAGGTGGCTACACCTTC. Translating it yields CASAVEQGGGYTF.

The table lists this clonotype with many counts. The chain carries TRBV20-1 and TRBJ1-1, with D possibly being TRBD1 (5 bases). Per the germline V gene, CDR1 is DFQATT and CDR2 is SNEGSKA (reference sequence). The CDR3 is 14 residues long. The V end was cut by 3 bases, the J end by 3 bases, with 14 bases between. As DNA, the CDR3 is TGCAGTGCTAGGCCAGGGTCGACGGACACTGAAGCTTTCTTT. The encoded protein is CSARPGSTDTEAFF.

This rearrangement joins TRBV5-4 to TRBJ1-1, with D perhaps matching TRBD1 (6 bases). From germline, CDR1 is SGHNT and CDR2 YYREEE (reference sequence). The CDR3 loop spans 15 amino acids. V lost 4 bases to trimming and J lost 5 bases, with 18 bases between them. CDR3 nucleotides: TGTGCCAGCAGCACGCAAGGGGGGCGATGGACTGAAGCTTTCTTT. Amino acids: CASSTQGGRWTEAFF.

This clonotype was seen a handful of times. The chain carries TRBV24-1 and TRBJ1-2, with 10 bases that match TRBD1. The germline V gene encodes CDR1 KGHDR and CDR2 SFDVKD. This CDR3 spans 18 amino acids. J lost 2 bases, V lost 0 bases, and 8 bases had no gene match. CDR3 sequence (DNA): TGTGCCACCAGTGATTTGCGTCTGACAGGGGGCCAAAACTATGGCTACACCTTC. Its protein product is CATSDLRLTGGQNYGYTF.

This chain connects TRBV27 to TRBJ2-1; D possibly corresponds to TRBD2 (5 bases). Germline CDR1 is MNHEY and CDR2 is SMNVEV (reference sequence). The CDR3 spans 17 residues. Trimming removed 3 bases at V and 6 bases at J, with 21 bases between. CDR3: CASSLPPLVSMRNEQFF. The CDR3 coding sequence is TGTGCCAGCAGTTTGCCTCCACTAGTTAGCATGCGCAATGAGCAGTTCTTC.

This clonotype appeared many times. The gene calls are TRBV28 and TRBJ2-1; D gene uncertain. Germline V gives CDR1 MDHEN, CDR2 SYDVKM. Trimming removed 2 bases at V and 0 bases at J, with 14 bases between. CDR3 length: 17 residues. CDR3 nucleotides: TGTGCCAGCAGTTTACCCCCAGGAGAGAGCTCCTACAATGAGCAGTTCTTC. This translates into CASSLPPGESSYNEQFF.

This clonotype came up many times. V is TRBV6-2 or TRBV6-3 and J is TRBJ1-5; D gene ambiguous. The CDR3 sequence is 16 residues long. The germline V gene has CDR1 MNHEY and CDR2 SVGEGT. The ends were cut back, 2 bases at V and 0 bases at J, with 11 bases in the middle. CDR3: CASSYKGRVSNQPQHF. The CDR3 bases are TGTGCCAGCAGTTACAAGGGAAGAGTTAGCAATCAGCCCCAGCATTTT.

This clonotype was observed a few times. The chain is built from TRBV7-2 and TRBJ2-7, with no clear D. With 0 bases removed from V and 0 bases from J, the gap between germline ends came to 6 bases. This CDR3 spans 14 amino acids. Looked up from germline, CDR1 is SGHTA and CDR2 is FQGNSA. The CDR3 nucleotides read TGTGCCAGCAGCTTAGCGACGCCCTCCTACGAGCAGTACTTC. Encoded protein: CASSLATPSYEQYF.

This clonotype was seen many times. The chain couples TRBV7-9 to TRBJ2-1; TRBD1 might be the D (5 bases). V dropped 0 bases and J dropped 3 bases, with 9 bases sitting between them. CDR3 length: 15 amino acids. The V gene's germline CDR1 is SEHNR and CDR2 FQNEAQ (reference sequence). The CDR3 DNA sequence: TGTGCCAGCAGCTTAGCGGCTAGGGGCTACAATGAGCAGTTCTTC. Protein: CASSLAARGYNEQFF.

This clonotype was detected ten times or more. The chain has TRBV24-1 and TRBJ2-7; weak D call: TRBD1 (5 bases). CDR3 length equals 16 residues. CDR1 is KGHDR, CDR2 SFDVKD, per germline. V shed 2 bases and J shed 0 bases, with 13 bases lying between them. The CDR3 DNA follows: TGTGCCACCAGTGATTACGCAGGGCGAAGCTCCTACGAGCAGTACTTC. The encoded protein is CATSDYAGRSSYEQYF.

This clonotype was observed at least ten times. This chain links TRBV20-1 with TRBJ1-1; TRBD1 matches at 8 bases. V lost 2 bases and J lost 6; bases outside the gene matches: 5. The CDR3 covers 13 residues. From germline, CDR1 is DFQATT and CDR2 SNEGSKA (reference sequence). In nucleotides, the CDR3 is TGCAGTGCTAGACGGACAGGGCGGTCTGAAGCTTTCTTT. This gives the protein CSARRTGRSEAFF.

This clonotype was detected many times. With a much larger clone just one base away, this may be a read error. J is TRBJ2-7 and V is TRBV11-2; D not resolved. With 5 bases removed from V and 3 bases from J, the gap between germline ends came to 5 bases. The CDR3 is 11 amino acids. Per germline, CDR1 SGHAT and CDR2 FQNNGV. In DNA, the CDR3 is TGTGCCAGCAGCCCCTTCTACGAGCAGTACTTC. It encodes CASSPFYEQYF.

This clonotype was counted ten times or more. The J gene is TRBJ1-2, the V gene TRBV25-1; D not resolved. The ends were cut back, 5 bases at V and 4 bases at J, with 14 bases in the middle. Germline CDR1 MGHDK, CDR2 SYGVNS. This CDR3 is 14 amino acids long. For the CDR3, the DNA is TGTGCCAGCAGTCCCCGGGGAGGATCCTATGGCTACACCTTC. As protein: CASSPRGGSYGYTF.

The chain has TRBV24-1 and TRBJ2-1; 11 bases match TRBD2. The CDR3 sequence is 17 residues long. From germline, CDR1 is KGHDR and CDR2 SFDVKD. The V segment lost 1 base and the J segment 6 bases; nucleotides outside the gene matches: 7. CDR3 in DNA: TGTGCCACCAGTGATTTAGGAGCTAGCGGGAGGATCAATGAGCAGTTCTTC. Translation: CATSDLGASGRINEQFF.

In its sample, this clonotype was seen many times. The V gene is TRBV6-1, the J gene TRBJ2-1; D call uncertain. Germline CDR1 MNHNS, CDR2 SASEGT. This CDR3 comprises 13 residues. The V end lost 6 bases, the J end lost 0 bases, and 6 bases lay between the germline ends. The CDR3 loop reads CASRRVSYNEQFF. CDR3 coding DNA: TGTGCCAGCAGACGTGTCTCCTACAATGAGCAGTTCTTC.

This clonotype was seen repeatedly, ten times or more. The chain carries TRBV6-6 and TRBJ2-1, with D tentatively TRBD1 (6 bases). This CDR3 is 13 amino acids long. Per germline, CDR1 MNHNY and CDR2 SVGAGI (reference sequence). V was shortened by 0 bases and J by 7 bases, with 7 bases between the two germline ends. The CDR3 is CASSYSQGNEQFF. The CDR3 DNA reads as TGTGCCAGCAGTTACTCGCAGGGGAATGAGCAGTTCTTC.

This clonotype was found a few times. V usage is TRBV9 and J usage is TRBJ2-5, with 7 bases matching TRBD2. From germline, CDR1 is SGDLS and CDR2 YYNGEE. This CDR3 is built from 16 residues. V lost 0 bases to trimming and J lost 1 base; unmatched junction nucleotides: 6. CDR3 bases: TGTGCCAGCAGCGTAGAATCCAGCGGGGTCCAAGAGACCCAGTACTTC. Encoded protein: CASSVESSGVQETQYF.

In its sample, this clonotype was seen a few times. The gene calls are TRBV12-3 or TRBV12-4 and TRBJ1-2; possibly TRBD1 for D (5 bases). Trimming pared 4 bases from V and 1 base from J, leaving 10 bases between. The CDR3 spans 14 residues. The CDR3 reads CASSWGDHNYGYTF. CDR3 DNA sequence: TGTGCCAGCAGTTGGGGGGACCATAACTATGGCTACACCTTC.